This T cell receptor beta chain stems from a study of shared clonotypes between healthy human individuals (dated by TCRdb to about 2020). Background for the entire study: The cohort included three men and a couple of women between 18 and 49 years of age. To estimate repertoire size and how much clonotypes are shared between individuals, the study performed deep sequencing of blood TCR repertoires from roughly five healthy adults. Each donor's leukapheresis produced roughly between about 0.85 and 10 billion PBMCs. For each donor, three plates each were used for CD4 naive and CD4 memory, two plates were used for CD8 naive, and one plate was used for CD8 memory. Different laboratories and diverse techniques were used to prepare libraries and sequence TCR repertoires, to increase sequencing depth and limit assay-specific biases. Points the paper makes about the study in general: Across a few donors, 5% to 6% of naive CD4, roughly 3.8% of naive CD8, under 2.5% of memory CD4, and approximately 0.42% of memory CD8 clonotypes were shared. Clonotypes shared by all four sorted-subset donors showed higher generation probabilities than non-shared clonotypes. Even with the large sequencing depth, rarefaction of the sorted-subset datasets indicated that sequencing was incomplete. Because the study included only a small number of donors, the genetic and exposure-history diversity represented was limited. Pairwise subsampling led to the expectation that sequencing depth would affect the degree of clonotype sharing among donors. Estimated clonotype richness was generally larger for naive than for memory subsets. Only blood was sampled, and tissue TCR repertoires likely differ from those in blood.

Donors were healthy HIV-negative adults with no recently reported acute infections or vaccinations. Every donor was a Caucasian adult residing in Nashville, Tennessee, USA. CD4+ T cells were enriched by magnetic negative selection; naive cells were then positively selected on CD45RA, and the negative fraction formed the memory subset. After blood collection by leukapheresis, PBMCs were isolated using Ficoll-Histopaque density gradient centrifugation and then cryopreserved in the vapor phase of liquid nitrogen. Analytical flow cytometry was used to check the purity and quantity of each magnetically sorted T cell population. Each sorted fraction had its genomic DNA isolated and then quantified by UV absorbance on a Nanodrop 2000c. V loses 5 bases, J loses 4 bases, and the germline ends lie 9 bases apart. The germline V gene specifies SGHVS as CDR1 and FQNEAQ as CDR2. Including cysteine and phenylalanine, the CDR3 has 12 amino acids. CDR3 DNA only is kept here, 36 bases in frame from base 1.

TCR CDR3 regions were amplified from genomic DNA by multiplex PCR using the deep immunoSEQ assay. Genomic DNA extracted from each cell subset was distributed evenly over all wells of several immunoSEQ 96-well plates, and each plate served as one replicate. For sorted subsets, each replicate PCR was loaded with 200 to 250 ng genomic DNA, equivalent to some 27,000 T cell genomes. Purified libraries were quantified with a Qubit 3.0 fluorometer, sized on a Bioanalyzer 2100, and re-quantified with the KAPA Library Quantification kit. Every immunoSEQ 96-well plate was sequenced on a dedicated single-read 150-cycle Illumina NextSeq 550 flow cell. In the source study's methods: Because only junctional sequences without quality scores were contained in the immunoSEQ output, filtering matching that applied to full-length reads could not be performed. To assign V/J genes and CDR3, sequences were annotated using PyIR, a Python wrapper for IgBLAST v1.9, with IMGT germline references. Reads were filtered out if the reads had weak V/J assignments (E-value above 1e-6), no CDR3, stop codons, out-of-frame junctions, or ambiguous translated residues. V3J clonotypes were defined as sequences sharing the same inferred V gene, J gene, and CDR3 amino acid sequence. To compute the percentage overlap between repertoires, the number of shared unique clonotypes was divided by the size of the smaller repertoire. RTK rarefaction, the Chao1 estimator, and Recon v2.1 estimates of unobserved clonotypes were used to assess repertoire richness. For all TCRbeta clonotypes obtained by the gDNA method from a handful of donors, generation probabilities were computed with OLGA. What TCRdb holds here is the immuneACCESS table cut down to in-frame rearrangements. Part of the clones is not present; checked against another copy, under half of the missing clones reflect an unresolved V gene, and the others are unexplained. From that table come the V and J calls and clone size; the DNA was used to work out D and trimming. The sample table holds under 2,500,000 clones, of which around 95% were seen once. In total, the top ten clones hold approximately 0.13% of the sample.

A remark on this clone: Its specific antigen is unknown. No much larger clone exists at a distance of one base, and base qualities are not known.

The sequence links TRBV7-8 to TRBJ2-7, with no reliable assignment of the D segment. The sequenced material came from naive CD4+ T cells sorted from blood. The sample's cell subset or site label, in plain terms: CD45RA+ positively selected. The sequence was obtained from a man between 18 and 35 years old in good health. The bases are TGTGCCAGCAGCAGAACCTCGTACGAGCAGTACTTC. Translation gives CASSRTSYEQYF.